These 32 T cell receptor beta chains came from one sample sequenced in a study of cytomegalovirus exposure and HLA in healthy donors. The PCR had 60 Vbeta and 13 Jbeta primers. Using immunoSEQ multiplex PCR, the repertoire was profiled, and TCRdb retains in-frame clones only, with some absent. The table includes 150,000 to 190,000 clones, roughly 80% detected once. The sample was PBMCs. The origin of the receptors is a man aged 18 to 30 in good health and CMV-seronegative.

The J gene is TRBJ2-2, the V gene TRBV7-2, with 8 bases that match TRBD2. Germline values: CDR1 SGHTA, CDR2 FQGNSA. After removal of 4 bases from V and 5 bases from J, the junction contained 6 bases not matched to a gene. CDR3 length: 15 amino acids. CDR3 nucleotides: TGTGCCAGCAGCTGGCCGGGAGGGCCAACCGGGGAGCTGTTTTTT. It codes for CASSWPGGPTGELFF.

The chain employs TRBV7-2 and TRBJ2-7; 11 nucleotides line up with TRBD2. The V gene end was trimmed by 6 bases and the J gene end by 3 bases; junction bases not matched to a gene: 7. The CDR3 totals 15 residues. Germline V CDR1 and CDR2: SGHTA, FQGNSA. CDR3 in DNA: TGTGCCAGCAGTCCGCCGGGACTAGCGGACTACGAGCAGTACTTC. Its protein is CASSPPGLADYEQYF. Variable domain in full (rest from reference TRBV7-2 and TRBJ2-7): GAGVSQSPSNKVTEKGKDVELRCDPISGHTALYWYRQSLGQGLEFLIYFQGNSAPDKSGLPSDRFSAERTGGSVSTLTIQRTQQEDSAVYLCASSPPGLADYEQYFGPGTRLTVT.

This clone showed up just once. V is TRBV9 and J is TRBJ2-1, with 7 bases fitting TRBD2. Germline trimming cut 0 bases from V and 9 bases from J; bases unmatched to any gene: 12. Germline-derived CDR1 and CDR2 are SGDLS and YYNGEE. CDR3 size: 16 residues. CDR3 nucleotides: TGTGCCAGCAGCGTAGCTGGCGCAGGGAGGGTCGGTGAGCAGTTCTTC. This codes for CASSVAGAGRVGEQFF.

The CDR3 sequence: CATSERGRGTSGGNEQFF. The CDR3 DNA follows: TGTGCCACCTCTGAAAGGGGGCGAGGGACTAGCGGGGGAAATGAGCAGTTCTTC. The rearrangement links TRBV10-3 to TRBJ2-1, with 14 nucleotides matching TRBD2. Trimming at V came to 10 bases and at J to 7 bases, leaving 18 bases not matched to a gene. Germline CDR1 and CDR2: ENHRY and SYGVKD. The CDR3 extends over 18 amino acids.

This clone occurred a few times. CDR3 region: CASRAGTVPPYEQYF. CDR3 sequence (DNA): TGTGCCAGCAGAGCCGGGACAGTCCCCCCCTACGAGCAGTACTTC. V is TRBV2 and J is TRBJ2-7; 7 bases are a match to TRBD1. In germline, CDR1 is SNHLY, CDR2 FYNNEI. The trim removed 6 bases at V and 2 bases at J, leaving 10 bases unmatched. The CDR3 spans 15 residues.

The rearrangement links TRBV14 to TRBJ1-1, with D hard to call. CDR1 SGHDN and CDR2 FVKESK come from the germline V gene. V dropped 4 bases and J dropped 5 bases, with 23 bases sitting between them. CDR3 length: 17 amino acids. The CDR3 DNA reads as TGTGCCAGCAGCCCCCTACGCCAGCAGACCCCGCGGACTGAAGCTTTCTTT. It specifies CASSPLRQQTPRTEAFF.

The genes are TRBV9 and TRBJ2-5, with a possible D match to TRBD1 (5 bases). The CDR3 contains 15 residues. Trimming took 4 bases from V and 3 from J, leaving 16 bases between them. In germline, CDR1 is SGDLS, CDR2 YYNGEE. The CDR3 coding sequence is TGTGCCAGCAGCACTCATGGGGCCTGGGAAGAGACCCAGTACTTC. Its protein is CASSTHGAWEETQYF.

The DNA for the CDR3 is TGTGCCAGCAGCCCACAGGGGAAGATGGCCTACGAGCAGTACTTC. As protein: CASSPQGKMAYEQYF. The rearrangement uses TRBV7-2 and TRBJ2-7, with 7 bases that match TRBD1. Germline V gene data show CDR1 as SGHTA and CDR2 as FQGNSA. The CDR3 has 15 amino acids. Trimming took 5 bases from V and 2 from J; bases not matched to a gene: 9.

This clone appeared a single time. This chain joins TRBV7-7 and TRBJ2-5; 10 positions agree with TRBD2. Germline lookup yields CDR1 SSHAT and CDR2 FNYEAQ (reference sequence). The CDR3 loop spans 15 amino acids. With 1 base clipped from V and 7 bases from J, the junction kept 6 bases outside the gene matches. The CDR3 nucleotides read TGTGCCAGCAGCTTAGGGGCTAGCGGGAGTTGGACCCAGTACTTC. This gives the protein CASSLGASGSWTQYF.

The chain has TRBV2 and TRBJ2-7; 11 bases line up with TRBD2. The CDR3 extends over 14 amino acids. Germline loops: CDR1 SNHLY, CDR2 FYNNEI. V trimming: 11 bases; J trimming: 7 bases; junction bases outside the gene matches: 13. The CDR3 spells CASGGSGRALEQYF. The CDR3 DNA reads as TGTGCCTCAGGGGGTAGCGGGAGGGCCTTGGAGCAGTACTTC.

In its sample, this clone was seen a few times. This chain links TRBV4-1 with TRBJ2-1, with 8 bases fitting TRBD2. V shed 0 bases and J 5 bases; nucleotides not matched to a gene: 9. This CDR3 comprises 17 residues. CDR1 MGHRA and CDR2 YSYEKL come from the germline V gene. DNA for the CDR3: TGCGCCAGCAGCCAAGATCCCGAGCGGGAGTGGAACAATGAGCAGTTCTTC. This codes for CASSQDPEREWNNEQFF.

A few counts support this clone. The rearrangement uses TRBV5-5 and TRBJ2-1; TRBD1 might be the D (6 bases). The germline V and J ends were trimmed by 4 bases and 7 bases, with 18 bases remaining between them. This CDR3 comprises 15 residues. Germline values: CDR1 SGHKS, CDR2 YYEKEE (reference sequence). Here the CDR3 reads CASSIDRWIGNEQFF. The DNA for the CDR3 is TGTGCCAGCAGCATAGACAGGTGGATTGGTAATGAGCAGTTCTTC.

The chain is built from TRBV10-3 and TRBJ2-1; 11 bases align to TRBD2. The CDR3 runs 13 residues. The V and J ends lost 11 bases and 7 bases, in that order; junction bases with no gene match: 7. Germline-derived CDR1 and CDR2 are ENHRY and SYGVKD. The CDR3 DNA reads as TGTGCCGTGCGACTAGCGGGATTGAATGAGCAGTTCTTC. It specifies CAVRLAGLNEQFF.

In this sample, this clone turned up a few times. The chain combines TRBV30 with TRBJ2-1; tentatively, D is TRBD2 (6 bases). Germline loops: CDR1 GTSNPN, CDR2 SVGIG (reference sequence). Trimming took 3 bases from V and 9 from J, leaving 21 bases between them. This CDR3 has 15 amino acids. CDR3 sequence: CAWRVGLARWGEQFF. In DNA, the CDR3 is TGTGCCTGGAGAGTAGGGCTAGCGAGATGGGGTGAGCAGTTCTTC.

J is TRBJ2-6 and V is TRBV13; D possibly corresponds to TRBD2 (6 bases). The germline V gene encodes CDR1 PRHDT and CDR2 FYEKMQ (reference sequence). The CDR3 is made up of 16 amino acids. V lost 0 bases, J lost 2 bases, and 8 bases lay in between. DNA for the CDR3: TGTGCCAGCAGCTTAGGCGGCGGGGCTGGGGCCAACGTCCTGACTTTC. This sequence encodes CASSLGGGAGANVLTF.

This chain connects TRBV27 to TRBJ2-3; the match to TRBD2 covers 11 bases. The CDR3 runs 18 residues. Germline lookup yields CDR1 MNHEY and CDR2 SMNVEV (reference sequence). The trim removed 0 bases at V and 3 bases at J, leaving 8 bases unmatched. The CDR3 sequence: CASSLSLAGVTGTDTQYF. The CDR3 region has the DNA TGTGCCAGCAGTTTATCACTAGCGGGAGTTACCGGGACAGATACGCAGTATTTT.

J is TRBJ2-7 and V is TRBV4-1; TRBD1 aligns across 8 bases. The ends lost 1 base at V and 3 bases at J; junction bases unmatched: 17. The CDR3 extends over 19 amino acids. Germline V gives CDR1 MGHRA, CDR2 YSYEKL. CDR3 DNA sequence: TGCGCCAGCAGCCAAGTAACCCCCGACAGGGGACGAGTAGGCTACGAGCAGTACTTC. As protein: CASSQVTPDRGRVGYEQYF.

CDR3 DNA: TGCGCCAGCAGTGAGGAGGCCATCACAGATACGCAGTATTTT. This encodes CASSEEAITDTQYF. The V call is TRBV10-1, the J call TRBJ2-3; unclear D gene. Germline CDR1 reads WNHNN; CDR2 reads SYGVQD (reference sequence). This CDR3 has 14 amino acids. V lost 2 bases and J lost 2, with 8 bases in between.

The rearrangement joins TRBV19 to TRBJ2-1; 14 bases map to TRBD2. The V gene's germline CDR1 is LNHDA and CDR2 SQIVND (reference sequence). The CDR3 covers 16 residues. V lost 3 bases and J lost 9; bases outside the gene matches: 7. The CDR3 sequence is CASSMETSGRAGEQFF. In DNA form, the CDR3 reads TGTGCCAGTAGTATGGAGACTAGCGGGAGGGCCGGTGAGCAGTTCTTC.

The chain uses TRBV7-9 and TRBJ2-1; 9 bases match TRBD2. This CDR3 has 16 amino acids. Germline trimming cut 6 bases from V and 6 bases from J; bases unmatched to any gene: 12. The germline V gene has CDR1 SEHNR and CDR2 FQNEAQ (reference sequence). CDR3 loop: CASRGGASGRINEQFF. In DNA form, the CDR3 reads TGTGCCAGCAGGGGGGGCGCGAGCGGGAGGATCAATGAGCAGTTCTTC.

This clone was recorded only once. The V and J genes are TRBV20-1 and TRBJ1-2, with D perhaps matching TRBD1 (6 bases). The V gene's germline CDR1 is DFQATT and CDR2 SNEGSKA (reference sequence). The V and J ends lost 4 bases and 5 bases respectively, with 8 bases between them. The CDR3 extends over 11 amino acids. The CDR3 region is CSAIQGYGYTF. CDR3 bases: TGCAGTGCTATACAGGGTTATGGCTACACCTTC.

This clone appeared a few times. The chain links TRBV5-1 to TRBJ1-6; D ambiguous. The CDR3 spans 16 residues. V was trimmed by 0 bases and J by 12 bases, leaving 19 bases between them. Per germline, CDR1 SGHRS and CDR2 YFSETQ. The CDR3 spells CASSLDSWVKFGPLHF. The CDR3 DNA reads TGCGCCAGCAGCTTGGACAGTTGGGTAAAGTTTGGACCCCTCCACTTT.

This chain links TRBV7-9 with TRBJ2-5; 15 nucleotides match TRBD2. CDR1 SEHNR and CDR2 FQNEAQ come from the germline V gene (reference sequence). V dropped 1 base and J dropped 3; count of bases not matched to a gene: 3. This CDR3 spans 17 amino acids. The CDR3 spells CASSLGRTSGREETQYF. DNA for the CDR3: TGTGCCAGCAGCTTAGGGAGGACTAGCGGGAGGGAAGAGACCCAGTACTTC.

The V and J genes are TRBV27 and TRBJ2-7; D is possibly TRBD1 (5 bases). Trimming pared 3 bases from V and 2 bases from J, leaving 11 bases between. CDR1 and CDR2 from the germline V gene are MNHEY and SMNVEV (reference sequence). This CDR3 spans 14 amino acids. The CDR3 here is CASSLGRPTYEQYF. The CDR3 DNA reads as TGTGCCAGCAGTTTGGGGCGGCCGACCTACGAGCAGTACTTC.

This sequence joins TRBV28 and TRBJ1-2, with 8 positions matching TRBD1. The trim removed 6 bases at V and 7 bases at J, leaving 7 bases unmatched. There are 13 residues in the CDR3. Germline CDR1 is MDHEN and CDR2 is SYDVKM. The CDR3 sequence: CASRYQGALGYTF. Written as DNA, the CDR3 is TGTGCCAGCAGATATCAGGGGGCGCTTGGCTACACCTTC.

This clone came up a few times. The chain joins TRBV19 to TRBJ1-2; 9 bases line up with TRBD1. CDR1 LNHDA and CDR2 SQIVND come from the germline V gene (reference sequence). This CDR3 contains 15 residues. J was trimmed by 7 bases and V by 5 bases; bases with no gene match: 11. CDR3 region: CASSSPRGDRAGYTF. CDR3 DNA sequence: TGTGCCAGTAGTTCCCCGAGGGGGGACAGGGCTGGCTACACCTTC.

The J gene is TRBJ2-1, the V gene TRBV5-4; 9 nucleotides match TRBD2. Per the germline V gene, CDR1 is SGHNT and CDR2 is YYREEE (reference sequence). The V segment lost 0 bases and the J segment 5 bases; nucleotides outside the gene matches: 3. The CDR3 runs 15 residues. The CDR3 sequence: CASSLASGMNNEQFF. CDR3 DNA sequence: TGTGCCAGCAGCTTGGCTAGCGGGATGAACAATGAGCAGTTCTTC.

This clone occurred once. The rearrangement joins TRBV19 to TRBJ2-3; D possibly corresponds to TRBD2 (5 bases). Germline V gives CDR1 LNHDA, CDR2 SQIVND (reference sequence). The CDR3 consists of 15 residues. The V and J ends lost 3 bases and 5 bases respectively, with 15 bases between them. CDR3 sequence reads: CASSIGENTGDTQYF. The DNA for the CDR3 is TGTGCCAGTAGTATTGGGGAGAATACGGGAGATACGCAGTATTTT.

This chain joins TRBV5-1 and TRBJ2-5; possible D gene TRBD1, 5 bases. Germline V CDR1 and CDR2: SGHRS, YFSETQ. V lost 4 bases, J lost 4 bases, and 17 bases lay in between. The CDR3 has 15 residues. Here the CDR3 DNA reads TGCGCCAGCAGCCCCCTGACAGTCTCAGGAGAGACCCAGTACTTC. It is translated as CASSPLTVSGETQYF.

The gene calls are TRBV6-1 and TRBJ2-1; TRBD1 matches at 10 bases. CDR3 length: 14 residues. V shed 7 bases, J shed 6 bases, and the junction held 6 bases outside the gene matches. The germline CDR1 and CDR2 sequences are MNHNS and SASEGT. The CDR3 region is CASTPGQGFNEQFF. CDR3 nucleotide sequence: TGTGCCAGCACCCCGGGACAGGGGTTCAATGAGCAGTTCTTC.

The CDR3 nucleotides are TGTGCCAGCAGCCACCCAGGGCAGAAGTATGGCTACACCTTC. This encodes CASSHPGQKYGYTF. The rearrangement uses TRBV7-2 and TRBJ1-2; D may be TRBD1 (5 bases). The CDR3 length is 14 residues. V was clipped by 5 bases and J by 5 bases, with 15 bases between them. The germline gives CDR1 SGHTA, CDR2 FQGNSA. The whole variable domain, remainder taken from reference TRBV7-2 and TRBJ1-2, is GAGVSQSPSNKVTEKGKDVELRCDPISGHTALYWYRQSLGQGLEFLIYFQGNSAPDKSGLPSDRFSAERTGGSVSTLTIQRTQQEDSAVYLCASSHPGQKYGYTFGSGTRLTVV.

The chain uses TRBV29-1 and TRBJ2-2; D is possibly TRBD2 (5 bases). This CDR3 has 12 amino acids. V was pared by 6 bases and J by 4 bases, with 9 bases between. From germline, CDR1 is SQVTM and CDR2 ANQGSEA. CDR3 sequence (DNA): TGCAGCGTGGACGCGGGCACCGGGGAGCTGTTTTTT. Translation gives CSVDAGTGELFF.